This note documents a single T cell receptor beta chain sequence. Antigen: not known. The V gene end was trimmed by 2 bases and the J gene end by 1 base; junction bases not matched to a gene: 8. Germline values: CDR1 MNHEY, CDR2 SVGAGI. The CDR3 is 16 amino acids. The data derive from a study of cytomegalovirus exposure and HLA in healthy donors. Study-level results: Reports showed the classifier diagnosing cytomegalovirus status with high specificity and sensitivity.

The method was immunoSEQ multiplex PCR; TCRdb's version includes in-frame clones alone and lacks a portion of them. The sample shows about 74,000 clones, around 94% of them seen only once. V gene TRBV6-5 combines with J gene TRBJ2-7; 7 positions agree with TRBD2. This clonotype originated in a woman between 18 and 29 years old in good health and CMV-seropositive. The sequencing input was PBMCs. The CDR3 DNA reads TGTGCCAGCAGTTACGTTCTTGGGGGGGTTTCCTACGAGCAGTACTTC. Translating it yields CASSYVLGGVSYEQYF.